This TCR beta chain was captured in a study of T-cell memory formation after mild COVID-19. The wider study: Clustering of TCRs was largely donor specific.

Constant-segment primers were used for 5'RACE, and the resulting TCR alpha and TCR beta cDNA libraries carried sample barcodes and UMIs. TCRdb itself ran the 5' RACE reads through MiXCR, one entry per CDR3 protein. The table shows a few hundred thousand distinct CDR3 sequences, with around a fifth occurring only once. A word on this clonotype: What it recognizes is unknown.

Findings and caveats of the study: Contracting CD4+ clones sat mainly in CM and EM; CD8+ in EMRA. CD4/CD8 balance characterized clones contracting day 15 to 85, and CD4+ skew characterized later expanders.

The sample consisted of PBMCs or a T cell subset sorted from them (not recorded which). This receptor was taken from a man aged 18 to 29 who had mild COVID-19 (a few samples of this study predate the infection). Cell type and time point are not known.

As DNA, the CDR3 is TGTGCCAGCAGTTTCGGCGGGGGTAACTATGGCTACACCTTC. Its translation is CASSFGGGNYGYTF. The chain uses TRBV12-3 or TRBV12-4 and TRBJ1-2, with a possible D match to TRBD1 (5 bases). V was clipped by 3 bases and J by 1 base, with 9 bases between them. There are 14 residues in the CDR3.